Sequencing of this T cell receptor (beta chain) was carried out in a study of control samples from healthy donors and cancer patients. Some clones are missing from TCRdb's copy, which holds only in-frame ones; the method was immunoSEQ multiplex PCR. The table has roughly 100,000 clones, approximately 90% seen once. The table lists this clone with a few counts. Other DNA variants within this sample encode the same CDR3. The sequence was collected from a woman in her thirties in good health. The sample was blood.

CDR3 sequence reads: CASSDGGYSNQPQHF. CDR3 in DNA: TGTGCCAGCAGTGATGGAGGGTATAGCAATCAGCCCCAGCATTTT. The rearrangement joins TRBV6-1 to TRBJ1-5; no firm D call. Germline V CDR1 and CDR2: MNHNS, SASEGT. There are 15 residues in the CDR3. V lost 3 bases and J 0 bases, leaving 9 bases between the germline ends.